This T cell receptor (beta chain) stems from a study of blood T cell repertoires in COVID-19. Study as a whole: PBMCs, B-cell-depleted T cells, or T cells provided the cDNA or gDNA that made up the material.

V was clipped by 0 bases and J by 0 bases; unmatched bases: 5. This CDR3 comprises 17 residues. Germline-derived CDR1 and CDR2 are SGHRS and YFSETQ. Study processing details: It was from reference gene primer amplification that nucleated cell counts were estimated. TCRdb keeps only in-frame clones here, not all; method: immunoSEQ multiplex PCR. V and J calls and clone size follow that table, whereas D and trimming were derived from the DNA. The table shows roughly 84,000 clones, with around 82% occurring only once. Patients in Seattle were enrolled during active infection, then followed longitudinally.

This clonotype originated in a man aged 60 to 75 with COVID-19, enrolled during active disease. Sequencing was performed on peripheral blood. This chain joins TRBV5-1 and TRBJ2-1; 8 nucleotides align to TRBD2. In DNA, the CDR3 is TGCGCCAGCAGCTTGGGTAGCGGGGCCAGCTCCTACAATGAGCAGTTCTTC. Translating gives CASSLGSGASSYNEQFF. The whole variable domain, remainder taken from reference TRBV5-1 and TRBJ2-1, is KAGVTQTPRYLIKTRGQQVTLSCSPISGHRSVSWYQQTPGQGLQFLFEYFSETQRNKGNFPGRFSGRQFSNSRSEMNVSTLELGDSALYLCASSLGSGASSYNEQFFGPGTRLTVL.